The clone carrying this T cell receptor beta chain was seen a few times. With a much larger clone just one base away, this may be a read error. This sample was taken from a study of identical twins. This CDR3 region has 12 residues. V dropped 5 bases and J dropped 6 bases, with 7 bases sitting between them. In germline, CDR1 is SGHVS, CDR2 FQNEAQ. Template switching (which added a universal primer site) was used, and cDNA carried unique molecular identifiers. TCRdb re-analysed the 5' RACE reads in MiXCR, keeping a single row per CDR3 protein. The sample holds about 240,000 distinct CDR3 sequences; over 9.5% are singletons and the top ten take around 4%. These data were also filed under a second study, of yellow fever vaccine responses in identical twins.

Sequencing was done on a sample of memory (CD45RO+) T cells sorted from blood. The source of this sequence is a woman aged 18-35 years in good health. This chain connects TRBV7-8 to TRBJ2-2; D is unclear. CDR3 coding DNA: TGTGCCAGCAGCCCCTACTCCGGGGAGCTGTTTTTT. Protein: CASSPYSGELFF.